The entry that follows covers one T cell receptor beta chain sequence. The target antigen is unknown. This sample stems from a study of cytomegalovirus exposure and HLA in healthy donors. General study points: Upon later analysis, TCR association rates were observed to vary by HLA locus, being highest for DRB1 and lowest for HLA-C. A later analysis found common viral pathogens apparently linked to several of the most significant clusters.

The CDR3 consists of 14 residues. V was shortened by 1 base and J by 7 bases, with 10 bases between the two germline ends. CDR1 SGHTA and CDR2 FQGTGA come from the germline V gene. Unrecorded immune exposures were likely, despite nominal health at sampling. Primers for the PCR totalled 60 Vbeta and 13 Jbeta. Profiled with immunoSEQ multiplex PCR; TCRdb holds only in-frame clones, not every one. The data show roughly 190,000 clones, 84% seen once. Source material: PBMCs. This clonotype was sampled from a woman between 45 and 60 years old in good health and CMV-seropositive. The genes are TRBV7-3 and TRBJ1-4, with a tentative D call TRBD1 (6 bases). Written as DNA, the CDR3 is TGTGCCAGCAGCTTAAGGCAGGGGAGTGAAAAACTGTTTTTT. It specifies CASSLRQGSEKLFF.